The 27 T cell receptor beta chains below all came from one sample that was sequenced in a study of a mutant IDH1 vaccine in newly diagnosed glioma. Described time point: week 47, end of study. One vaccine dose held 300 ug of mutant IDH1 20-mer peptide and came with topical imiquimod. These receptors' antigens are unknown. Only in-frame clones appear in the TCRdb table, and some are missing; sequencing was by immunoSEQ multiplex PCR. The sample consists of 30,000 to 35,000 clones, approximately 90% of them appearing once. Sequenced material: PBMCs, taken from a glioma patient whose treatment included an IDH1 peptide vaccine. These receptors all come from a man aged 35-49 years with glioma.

The CDR3 here is CASTTNRGDGGELFF. For the CDR3, the DNA is TGTGCCAGCACGACGAACAGGGGAGATGGCGGGGAGCTGTTTTTT. The chain couples TRBV2 to TRBJ2-2; 7 nucleotides align to TRBD1. Germline V gene data show CDR1 as SNHLY and CDR2 as FYNNEI. The CDR3 contains 15 residues. V was clipped by 7 bases and J by 7 bases; unmatched bases: 12.

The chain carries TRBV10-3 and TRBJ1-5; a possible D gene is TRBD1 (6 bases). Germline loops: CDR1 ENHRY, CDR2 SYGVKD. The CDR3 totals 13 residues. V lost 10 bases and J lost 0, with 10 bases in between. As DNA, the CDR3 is TGTGCCACCGGACAGTATAGCAATCAGCCCCAGCATTTT. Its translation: CATGQYSNQPQHF.

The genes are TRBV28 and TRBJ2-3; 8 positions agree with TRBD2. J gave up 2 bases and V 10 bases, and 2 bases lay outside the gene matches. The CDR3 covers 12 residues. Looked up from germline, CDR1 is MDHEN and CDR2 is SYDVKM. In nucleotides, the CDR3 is TGTGCCACGGGGGGGTACACAGATACGCAGTATTTT. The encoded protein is CATGGYTDTQYF.

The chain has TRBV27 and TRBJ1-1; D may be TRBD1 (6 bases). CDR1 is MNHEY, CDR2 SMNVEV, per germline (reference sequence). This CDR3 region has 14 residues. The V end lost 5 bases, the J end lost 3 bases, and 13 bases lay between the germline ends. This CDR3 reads CASSIQGRYTEAFF. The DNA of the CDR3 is TGTGCCAGCAGTATACAGGGACGATACACTGAAGCTTTCTTT.

CDR3 region: CASSPGRDFEQFF. In nucleotides, the CDR3 is TGTGCCAGTAGTCCGGGGAGAGACTTTGAGCAGTTCTTC. This chain joins TRBV19 and TRBJ2-1, with D perhaps matching TRBD2 (5 bases). In germline, CDR1 is LNHDA, CDR2 SQIVND (reference sequence). The CDR3 is made up of 13 amino acids. Trimming pared 5 bases from V and 9 bases from J, leaving 14 bases between.

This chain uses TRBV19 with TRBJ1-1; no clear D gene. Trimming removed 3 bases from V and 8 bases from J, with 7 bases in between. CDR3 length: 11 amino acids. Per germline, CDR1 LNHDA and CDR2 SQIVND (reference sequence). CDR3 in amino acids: CASSIHREAFF. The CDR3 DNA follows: TGTGCCAGTAGTATCCACCGAGAAGCTTTCTTT.

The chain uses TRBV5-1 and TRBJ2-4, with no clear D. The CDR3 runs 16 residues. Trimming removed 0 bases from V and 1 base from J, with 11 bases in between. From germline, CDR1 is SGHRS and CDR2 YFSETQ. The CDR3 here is CASSLEPTSAKNIQYF. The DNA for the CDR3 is TGCGCCAGCAGCTTGGAACCAACTTCGGCCAAAAACATTCAGTACTTC. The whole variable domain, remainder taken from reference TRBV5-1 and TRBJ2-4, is KAGVTQTPRYLIKTRGQQVTLSCSPISGHRSVSWYQQTPGQGLQFLFEYFSETQRNKGNFPGRFSGRQFSNSRSEMNVSTLELGDSALYLCASSLEPTSAKNIQYFGAGTRLSVL.

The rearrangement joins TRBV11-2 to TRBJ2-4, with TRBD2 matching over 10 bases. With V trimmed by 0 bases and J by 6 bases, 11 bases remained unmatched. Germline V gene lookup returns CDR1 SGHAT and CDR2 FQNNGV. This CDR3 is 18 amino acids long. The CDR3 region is CASSLELRTSGRGNIQYF. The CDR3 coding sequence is TGTGCCAGCAGCTTAGAACTACGGACTAGCGGACGCGGAAACATTCAGTACTTC.

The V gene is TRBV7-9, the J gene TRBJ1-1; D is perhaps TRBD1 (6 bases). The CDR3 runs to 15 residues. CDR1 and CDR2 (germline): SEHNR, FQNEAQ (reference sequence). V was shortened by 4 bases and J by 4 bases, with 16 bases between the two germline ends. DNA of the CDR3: TGTGCCAGCAGCTATTACAGGGAGGAGAGCACTGAAGCTTTCTTT. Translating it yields CASSYYREESTEAFF.

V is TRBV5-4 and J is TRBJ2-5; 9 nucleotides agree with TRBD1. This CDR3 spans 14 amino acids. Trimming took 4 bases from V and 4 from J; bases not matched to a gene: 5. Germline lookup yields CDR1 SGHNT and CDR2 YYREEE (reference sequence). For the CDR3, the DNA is TGTGCCAGCAGCCCCACAGGGGGCGGAGAGACCCAGTACTTC. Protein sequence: CASSPTGGGETQYF.

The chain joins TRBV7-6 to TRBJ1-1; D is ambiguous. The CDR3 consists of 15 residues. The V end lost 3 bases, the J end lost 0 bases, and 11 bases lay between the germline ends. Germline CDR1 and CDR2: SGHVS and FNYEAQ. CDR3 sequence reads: CASSLVPAVNTEAFF. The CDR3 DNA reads TGTGCCAGCAGCTTGGTCCCGGCGGTGAACACTGAAGCTTTCTTT.

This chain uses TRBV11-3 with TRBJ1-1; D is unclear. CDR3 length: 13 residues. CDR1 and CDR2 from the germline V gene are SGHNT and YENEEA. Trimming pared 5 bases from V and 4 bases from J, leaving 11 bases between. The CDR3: CASSSGGITEAFF. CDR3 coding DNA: TGTGCCAGCAGCAGCGGCGGGATCACTGAAGCTTTCTTT.

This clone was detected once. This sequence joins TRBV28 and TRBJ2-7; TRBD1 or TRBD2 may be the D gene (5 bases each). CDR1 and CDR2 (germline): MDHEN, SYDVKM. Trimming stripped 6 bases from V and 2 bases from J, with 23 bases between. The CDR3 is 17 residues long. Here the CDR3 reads CASSPPRGWGNAYEQYV. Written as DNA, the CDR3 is TGTGCCAGCAGCCCCCCTAGGGGCTGGGGGAATGCCTACGAGCAGTACGTC.

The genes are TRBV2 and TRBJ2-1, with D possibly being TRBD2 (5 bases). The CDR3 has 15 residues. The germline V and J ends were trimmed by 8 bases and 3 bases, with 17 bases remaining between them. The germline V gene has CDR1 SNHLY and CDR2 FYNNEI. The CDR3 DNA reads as TGTGCCAGCCATTGGGGAGCCGAACTCTACAATGAGCAGTTCTTC. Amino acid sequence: CASHWGAELYNEQFF.

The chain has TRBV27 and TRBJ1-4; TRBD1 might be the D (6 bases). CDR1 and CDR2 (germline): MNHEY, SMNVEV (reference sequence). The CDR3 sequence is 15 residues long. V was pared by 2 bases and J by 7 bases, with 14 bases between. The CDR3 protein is CASSLEWRGSEKLFF. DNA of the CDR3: TGTGCCAGCAGTTTAGAATGGAGGGGGAGTGAAAAACTGTTTTTT.

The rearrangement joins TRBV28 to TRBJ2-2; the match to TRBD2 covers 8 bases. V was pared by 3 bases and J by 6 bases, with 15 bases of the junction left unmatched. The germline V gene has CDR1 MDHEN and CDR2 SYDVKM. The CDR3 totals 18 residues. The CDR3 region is CASSFGEPTSGPAGELFF. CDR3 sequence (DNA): TGTGCCAGCAGTTTCGGGGAGCCCACTAGCGGCCCCGCCGGGGAGCTGTTTTTT.

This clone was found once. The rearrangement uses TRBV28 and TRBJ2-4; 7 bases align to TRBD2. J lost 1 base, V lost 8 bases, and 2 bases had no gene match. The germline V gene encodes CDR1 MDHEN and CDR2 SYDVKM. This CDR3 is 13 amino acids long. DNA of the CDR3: TGTGCCAGCTGGGGAGGGGCCAAAAACATTCAGTACTTC. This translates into CASWGGAKNIQYF.

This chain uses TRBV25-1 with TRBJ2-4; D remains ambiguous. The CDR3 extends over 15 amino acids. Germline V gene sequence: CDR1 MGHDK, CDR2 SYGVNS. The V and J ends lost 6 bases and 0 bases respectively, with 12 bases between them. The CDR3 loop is CASRPSGGAKNIQYF. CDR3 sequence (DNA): TGTGCCAGCAGACCCTCCGGTGGAGCCAAAAACATTCAGTACTTC.

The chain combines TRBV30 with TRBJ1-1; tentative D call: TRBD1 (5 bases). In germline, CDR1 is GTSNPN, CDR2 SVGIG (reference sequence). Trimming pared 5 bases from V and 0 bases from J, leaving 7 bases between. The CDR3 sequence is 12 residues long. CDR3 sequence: CAWSGLNTEAFF. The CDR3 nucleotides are TGTGCCTGGTCAGGGTTGAACACTGAAGCTTTCTTT.

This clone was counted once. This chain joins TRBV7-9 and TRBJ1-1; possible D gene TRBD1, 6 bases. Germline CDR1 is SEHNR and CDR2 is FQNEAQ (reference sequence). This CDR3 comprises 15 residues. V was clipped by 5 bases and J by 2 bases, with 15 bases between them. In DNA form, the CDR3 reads TGTGCCAGCAGCCCCGTACAGGGAGCTAACACTGAAGCTTTCTTT. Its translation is CASSPVQGANTEAFF.

This chain's CDR3 is CASSLAQGANYGYTF. The CDR3 DNA is TGTGCCAGCAGTTTAGCCCAGGGAGCTAACTATGGCTACACCTTC. The J gene is TRBJ1-2, the V gene TRBV28, with D perhaps matching TRBD1 (5 bases). Trimming shortened V by 2 bases and J by 0 bases, and 10 bases separated the two germline ends. The CDR3 covers 15 residues. CDR1 MDHEN and CDR2 SYDVKM come from the germline V gene.

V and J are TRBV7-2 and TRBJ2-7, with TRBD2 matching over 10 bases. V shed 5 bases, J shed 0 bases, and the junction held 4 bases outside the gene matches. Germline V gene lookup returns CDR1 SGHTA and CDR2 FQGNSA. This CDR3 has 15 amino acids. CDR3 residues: CASSRRLAGSYEQYF. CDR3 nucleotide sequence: TGTGCCAGCAGCCGTAGACTAGCGGGCTCCTACGAGCAGTACTTC.

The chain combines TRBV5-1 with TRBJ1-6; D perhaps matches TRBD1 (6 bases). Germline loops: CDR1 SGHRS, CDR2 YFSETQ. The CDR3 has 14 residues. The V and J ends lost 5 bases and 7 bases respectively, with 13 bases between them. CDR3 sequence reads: CASSSGENNSPLHF. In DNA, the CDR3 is TGCGCCAGCAGTTCAGGGGAAAACAATTCACCCCTCCACTTT.

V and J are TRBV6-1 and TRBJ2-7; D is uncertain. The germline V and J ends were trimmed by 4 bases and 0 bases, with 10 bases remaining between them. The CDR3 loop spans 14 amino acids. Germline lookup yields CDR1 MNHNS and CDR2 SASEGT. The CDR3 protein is CASSGAKRSYEQYV. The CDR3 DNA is TGTGCCAGCAGTGGGGCGAAGCGCTCCTACGAGCAGTACGTC.

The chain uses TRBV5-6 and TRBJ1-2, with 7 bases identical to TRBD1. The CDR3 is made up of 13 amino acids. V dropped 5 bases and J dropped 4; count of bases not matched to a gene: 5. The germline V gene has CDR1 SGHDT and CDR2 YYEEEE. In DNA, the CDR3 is TGTGCCAGCAGGCAGACAGGGAGCTATGGCTACACCTTC. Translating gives CASRQTGSYGYTF.

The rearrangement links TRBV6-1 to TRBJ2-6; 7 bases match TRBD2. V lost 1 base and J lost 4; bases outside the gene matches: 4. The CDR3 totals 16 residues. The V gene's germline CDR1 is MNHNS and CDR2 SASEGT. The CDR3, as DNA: TGTGCCAGCAGTGAAGAGGGAGGGGCCGGGGCCAACGTCCTGACTTTC. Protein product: CASSEEGGAGANVLTF.

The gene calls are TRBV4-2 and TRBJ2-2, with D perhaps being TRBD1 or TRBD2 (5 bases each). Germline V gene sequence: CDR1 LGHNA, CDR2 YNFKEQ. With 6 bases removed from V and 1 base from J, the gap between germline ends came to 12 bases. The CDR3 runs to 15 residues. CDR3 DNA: TGTGCCAGCAGTCCGGGACCCAAGAACACCGGGGAGCTGTTTTTT. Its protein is CASSPGPKNTGELFF.